Below, 16 T cell receptor beta chains from the same sample are listed, as sequenced in a study of early T cells in non-severe SARS-CoV-2 infection. TCRdb processed the 5' RACE reads anew with MiXCR; each CDR3 protein has one entry. The sample has roughly 47,000 distinct CDR3 sequences, under 7% seen once. The sequenced sample was whole blood, obtained at baseline. These receptors originate from an adult who was a healthcare worker with PCR-confirmed SARS-CoV-2 infection or an uninfected control (not recorded which).

DNA of the CDR3: TGTGCCAGCAGTTCTGACAGGGGGCGAAACTATGGCTACACCTTC. Its translation is CASSSDRGRNYGYTF. The chain joins TRBV28 to TRBJ1-2, with TRBD1 identical over 10 bases. With 4 bases clipped from V and 2 bases from J, the junction kept 4 bases outside the gene matches. CDR3 length equals 15 residues. The germline V gene has CDR1 MDHEN and CDR2 SYDVKM.

In this sample, this clonotype turned up many times. CDR3 DNA sequence: TGTGCCAGCTCACCAGCTGACGGAACCTATGGCTACACCTTC. It codes for CASSPADGTYGYTF. V gene TRBV18 combines with J gene TRBJ1-2, with no clear D. Germline V CDR1 and CDR2: KGHSH, LQKENI. V was clipped by 2 bases and J by 4 bases, with 11 bases between them. This CDR3 comprises 14 residues. Supplemented by reference TRBV18 and TRBJ1-2, the full variable domain reads NAGVMQNPRHLVRRRGQEARLRCSPMKGHSHVYWYRQLPEEGLKFMVYLQKENIIDESGMPKERFSAEFPKEGPSILRIQQVVRGDSAAYFCASSPADGTYGYTFGSGTRLTVV.

This clonotype occurred a few times. The J gene is TRBJ2-3, the V gene TRBV5-1; 11 positions agree with TRBD2. The V gene end was trimmed by 3 bases and the J gene end by 11 bases; junction bases not matched to a gene: 8. Germline-derived CDR1 and CDR2 are SGHRS and YFSETQ. The CDR3 has 14 residues. CDR3 region: CASSSLAGGREQYF. CDR3 DNA sequence: TGCGCCAGCAGCTCCCTAGCGGGGGGTCGGGAGCAGTATTTT. The full variable domain, completed using reference TRBV5-1 and TRBJ2-3, is KAGVTQTPRYLIKTRGQQVTLSCSPISGHRSVSWYQQTPGQGLQFLFEYFSETQRNKGNFPGRFSGRQFSNSRSEMNVSTLELGDSALYLCASSSLAGGREQYFGPGTRLTVL.

The table lists this clonotype with a few counts. J is TRBJ2-7 and V is TRBV14; 7 positions agree with TRBD2. This CDR3 comprises 14 residues. J gave up 2 bases and V 6 bases, and 7 bases lay outside the gene matches. CDR1 and CDR2 from the germline V gene are SGHDN and FVKESK. The CDR3 DNA sequence: TGTGCCAGCAGGAAAAGCGGGACTACCTACGAGCAGTACTTC. This sequence encodes CASRKSGTTYEQYF. Together with reference TRBV14 and TRBJ2-7, the CDR3 gives the full variable domain: EAGVTQFPSHSVIEKGQTVTLRCDPISGHDNLYWYRRVMGKEIKFLLHFVKESKQDESGMPNNRFLAERTGGTYSTLKVQPAELEDSGVYFCASRKSGTTYEQYFGPGTRLTVT.

At least ten counts were recorded for this clonotype. The chain employs TRBV6-2 or TRBV6-3 and TRBJ2-7; D may match TRBD1 or TRBD2 (5 bases each). CDR3 length: 16 amino acids. Germline V gives CDR1 MNHEY, CDR2 SVGEGT. Trimming cost V 0 bases and J 2 bases, with 14 bases left between them. CDR3 DNA sequence: TGTGCCAGCAGTTACTCGAATCTGAAGGGACCCTACGAGCAGTACTTC. Protein product: CASSYSNLKGPYEQYF.

J is TRBJ2-3 and V is TRBV18; 8 bases align to TRBD2. CDR3 length equals 15 residues. Germline V gene sequence: CDR1 KGHSH, CDR2 LQKENI. The J segment lost 7 bases and the V segment lost 2 bases, leaving 8 bases of the junction unmatched. In nucleotides, the CDR3 is TGTGCCAGCTCACCAGCCGGGACTAGTATATATACGCAGTATTTT. It specifies CASSPAGTSIYTQYF. Together with reference TRBV18 and TRBJ2-3, the CDR3 gives the full variable domain: NAGVMQNPRHLVRRRGQEARLRCSPMKGHSHVYWYRQLPEEGLKFMVYLQKENIIDESGMPKERFSAEFPKEGPSILRIQQVVRGDSAAYFCASSPAGTSIYTQYFGPGTRLTVL.

This clonotype was seen at least ten times. V gene TRBV20-1 combines with J gene TRBJ1-6, with D perhaps TRBD1 (5 bases). Germline CDR1 and CDR2: DFQATT and SNEGSKA (reference sequence). The CDR3 has 16 residues. Trimming removed 5 bases at V and 0 bases at J, with 14 bases between. This chain's CDR3 is CSAPGRGSSYNSPLHF. CDR3 nucleotides: TGCAGTGCTCCAGGACGGGGGAGCTCCTATAATTCACCCCTCCACTTT.

This clonotype was observed at least ten times. The rearrangement joins TRBV7-2 to TRBJ2-5; 7 bases fit TRBD1. After removal of 0 bases from V and 0 bases from J, the junction contained 4 bases not matched to a gene. From germline, CDR1 is SGHTA and CDR2 FQGNSA. The CDR3 contains 16 residues. As DNA, the CDR3 is TGTGCCAGCAGCTTAGCTGGGACAGCGTACCAAGAGACCCAGTACTTC. Protein: CASSLAGTAYQETQYF.

This clonotype was counted at least ten times. This sequence joins TRBV9 and TRBJ2-4, with 11 bases that match TRBD1. V shed 0 bases, J shed 4 bases, and the junction held 12 bases outside the gene matches. The CDR3 covers 19 residues. Germline-derived CDR1 and CDR2 are SGDLS and YYNGEE. CDR3 sequence: CASSVADRGLYGSKNIQYF. The CDR3 DNA sequence: TGTGCCAGCAGCGTAGCGGACAGGGGGCTTTACGGATCTAAAAACATTCAGTACTTC.

This clonotype appeared many times. The rearrangement joins TRBV4-3 to TRBJ1-6; TRBD1 agrees at 7 bases. There are 14 residues in the CDR3. Trimming cost V 1 base and J 13 bases; bases outside gene matches: 7. Germline-derived CDR1 and CDR2 are LGHNA and YSLEER. CDR3 sequence: CASSQVSDRAPLHF. In nucleotides, the CDR3 is TGCGCCAGCAGCCAAGTGAGCGACAGGGCCCCCCTCCACTTT.

This clonotype has ten or more counts. This chain uses TRBV4-1 with TRBJ2-1, with 12 bases fitting TRBD1. Germline CDR1 and CDR2: MGHRA and YSYEKL. The V segment lost 1 base and the J segment 9 bases; nucleotides outside the gene matches: 10. The CDR3 covers 17 residues. As DNA, the CDR3 is TGCGCCAGCAGCCAAGTACCGACCGGGACAGGGGGCGTTGAGCAGTTCTTC. It is translated as CASSQVPTGTGGVEQFF.

This clonotype was seen ten or more times. The rearrangement links TRBV14 to TRBJ1-3; D is possibly TRBD1 (5 bases). From germline, CDR1 is SGHDN and CDR2 FVKESK. Between the trimmed V and J ends, which lost 1 base and 3 bases, there was a span of 10 bases. The CDR3 contains 15 residues. CDR3 nucleotides: TGTGCCAGCAGCCAAGTCTGGGGCAGTGGAAACACCATATATTTT. This encodes CASSQVWGSGNTIYF. Variable domain in full (rest from reference TRBV14 and TRBJ1-3): EAGVTQFPSHSVIEKGQTVTLRCDPISGHDNLYWYRRVMGKEIKFLLHFVKESKQDESGMPNNRFLAERTGGTYSTLKVQPAELEDSGVYFCASSQVWGSGNTIYFGEGSWLTVV.

The table lists this clonotype with many counts. CDR3 sequence: CASSEGVNMNTEAFF. For the CDR3, the DNA is TGTGCCAGCTCAGAGGGGGTCAATATGAACACTGAAGCTTTCTTT. The V gene is TRBV18, the J gene TRBJ1-1, with D perhaps TRBD1 (6 bases). The CDR3 consists of 15 residues. Trimming shortened V by 5 bases and J by 0 bases, and 13 bases separated the two germline ends. Germline CDR1 reads KGHSH; CDR2 reads LQKENI. Using reference TRBV18 and TRBJ1-1 for the parts outside the CDR3, the full variable domain is NAGVMQNPRHLVRRRGQEARLRCSPMKGHSHVYWYRQLPEEGLKFMVYLQKENIIDESGMPKERFSAEFPKEGPSILRIQQVVRGDSAAYFCASSEGVNMNTEAFFGQGTRLTVV.

This clonotype was recorded a few times. This rearrangement joins TRBV5-1 to TRBJ1-2; no reliable D call. Germline V CDR1 and CDR2: SGHRS, YFSETQ. The CDR3 is 14 amino acids. V lost 6 bases, J lost 6 bases, and 18 bases lay in between. CDR3 DNA: TGCGCCAGCACTGGCAGGTCCGGTGATGATGGCTACACCTTC. This codes for CASTGRSGDDGYTF. The entire variable domain, with the rest obtained from reference TRBV5-1 and TRBJ1-2, is as follows: KAGVTQTPRYLIKTRGQQVTLSCSPISGHRSVSWYQQTPGQGLQFLFEYFSETQRNKGNFPGRFSGRQFSNSRSEMNVSTLELGDSALYLCASTGRSGDDGYTFGSGTRLTVV.

The chain employs TRBV20-1 and TRBJ2-2; possible D gene TRBD1, 6 bases. The CDR3 extends over 16 amino acids. Germline values: CDR1 DFQATT, CDR2 SNEGSKA (reference sequence). Trimming cost V 2 bases and J 5 bases, with 18 bases left between them. CDR3 nucleotides: TGCAGTGCTAGAAGCCCCGGGACAAGTTCTACCGGGGAGCTGTTTTTT. It codes for CSARSPGTSSTGELFF.

J is TRBJ1-2 and V is TRBV14, with 8 positions matching TRBD1. The CDR3 covers 14 residues. The germline CDR1 and CDR2 sequences are SGHDN and FVKESK. Germline trimming cut 5 bases from V and 5 bases from J; bases unmatched to any gene: 7. CDR3 coding DNA: TGTGCCAGCAGCTCTCGACAGGGGTGGTATGGCTACACCTTC. This codes for CASSSRQGWYGYTF.